The 9 T cell receptor beta chains below were found in one sample sequenced in a study of OX40 agonist ivuxolimab in advanced cancers. The protocol was immunoSEQ multiplex PCR, while the TCRdb copy is restricted to in-frame clones and leaves out a portion. The sample includes about 63,000 clones, about 88% of them seen just once. The sequencing here drew on CD4+ or CD8+ T cells sorted from blood, taken in a trial of the OX40 agonist ivuxolimab. The receptors were sampled from an adult with an advanced solid tumor such as melanoma, head and neck, liver or kidney cancer.

V and J are TRBV13 and TRBJ1-1; possible D gene TRBD1, 6 bases. CDR1 and CDR2 (germline): PRHDT, FYEKMQ (reference sequence). This CDR3 contains 13 residues. V lost 5 bases, J lost 2 bases, and 9 bases lay in between. This CDR3 reads CASSPGHNTEAFF. The CDR3 region has the DNA TGTGCCAGCAGCCCGGGACACAACACTGAAGCTTTCTTT.

The J gene is TRBJ2-2, the V gene TRBV7-8; 7 bases match TRBD2. V shed 3 bases and J 7 bases; nucleotides not matched to a gene: 17. The CDR3 length is 18 residues. Germline V gene sequence: CDR1 SGHVS, CDR2 FQNEAQ. CDR3 sequence: CASSFSSYPGLPSGELFF. The CDR3 DNA is TGTGCCAGCAGCTTCTCAAGTTATCCGGGACTACCGAGCGGGGAGCTGTTTTTT.

V usage is TRBV7-8 and J usage is TRBJ2-1; 11 bases map to TRBD2. Germline V CDR1 and CDR2: SGHVS, FQNEAQ. The V gene end was trimmed by 3 bases and the J gene end by 3 bases; junction bases not matched to a gene: 4. The CDR3 loop spans 16 amino acids. The CDR3 coding sequence is TGTGCCAGCAGCTTTAGGACTAGCGGGTACTACAATGAGCAGTTCTTC. This sequence encodes CASSFRTSGYYNEQFF. Complete variable domain (other parts from reference TRBV7-8 and TRBJ2-1): GAGVSQSPRYKVAKRGQDVALRCDPISGHVSLFWYQQALGQGPEFLTYFQNEAQLDKSGLPSDRFFAERPEGSVSTLKIQRTQQEDSAVYLCASSFRTSGYYNEQFFGPGTRLTVL.

V gene TRBV30 combines with J gene TRBJ1-3; D unclear. The CDR3 loop spans 12 amino acids. The V end lost 5 bases, the J end lost 0 bases, and 5 bases lay between the germline ends. Germline CDR1 reads GTSNPN; CDR2 reads SVGIG (reference sequence). The CDR3 DNA is TGTGCCTGGTGCGACTCTGGAAACACCATATATTTT. Protein: CAWCDSGNTIYF.

This clone was picked up one time. CDR3: CASRTGQNYGYTF. Written as DNA, the CDR3 is TGTGCCAGCAGGACTGGACAGAACTATGGCTACACCTTC. V is TRBV5-4 and J is TRBJ1-2; D may be TRBD1 (6 bases). Germline CDR1 reads SGHNT; CDR2 reads YYREEE (reference sequence). Trimming removed 5 bases at V and 2 bases at J, with 10 bases between. The length of the CDR3 is 13 residues.

The rearrangement joins TRBV19 to TRBJ1-1; 9 positions agree with TRBD1. Germline lookup yields CDR1 LNHDA and CDR2 SQIVND (reference sequence). The CDR3 loop spans 12 amino acids. After removal of 5 bases from V and 7 bases from J, the junction contained 2 bases not matched to a gene. The CDR3 bases are TGTGCCAGTAGTTCGGGACAGGGTGAAGCTTTCTTT. This codes for CASSSGQGEAFF.

The chain combines TRBV7-6 with TRBJ1-4; TRBD1 agrees at 8 bases. Germline assignment: CDR1 SGHVS and CDR2 FNYEAQ. There are 16 residues in the CDR3. Trimming cost V 4 bases and J 8 bases; bases outside gene matches: 12. Written as DNA, the CDR3 is TGTGCCAGCAGCTCCCCCTCCCGGACAGGGTGGGAAAAACTGTTTTTT. Residues: CASSSPSRTGWEKLFF. Together with reference TRBV7-6 and TRBJ1-4, the CDR3 gives the full variable domain: GAGVSQSPRYKVTKRGQDVALRCDPISGHVSLYWYRQALGQGPEFLTYFNYEAQQDKSGLPNDRFSAERPEGSISTLTIQRTEQRDSAMYRCASSSPSRTGWEKLFFGSGTQLSVL.

This rearrangement joins TRBV13 to TRBJ2-5, with 10 bases matching TRBD1. Germline V lookup: CDR1 PRHDT, CDR2 FYEKMQ (reference sequence). V shed 5 bases, J shed 2 bases, and the junction held 8 bases outside the gene matches. This CDR3 comprises 16 residues. The CDR3 sequence: CASSRLRDRGQETQYF. DNA for the CDR3: TGTGCCAGCAGCCGCCTCCGGGACAGGGGTCAAGAGACCCAGTACTTC.

The V call is TRBV7-9, the J call TRBJ2-7, with D possibly being TRBD2 (5 bases). CDR3 length: 13 amino acids. Per the germline V gene, CDR1 is SEHNR and CDR2 is FQNEAQ (reference sequence). V was cut by 6 bases and J by 5 bases, with 14 bases left in between. The CDR3 bases are TGTGCCAGCAGTCCCGGACTGCAGCACGAGCAGTACTTC. Its translation: CASSPGLQHEQYF.